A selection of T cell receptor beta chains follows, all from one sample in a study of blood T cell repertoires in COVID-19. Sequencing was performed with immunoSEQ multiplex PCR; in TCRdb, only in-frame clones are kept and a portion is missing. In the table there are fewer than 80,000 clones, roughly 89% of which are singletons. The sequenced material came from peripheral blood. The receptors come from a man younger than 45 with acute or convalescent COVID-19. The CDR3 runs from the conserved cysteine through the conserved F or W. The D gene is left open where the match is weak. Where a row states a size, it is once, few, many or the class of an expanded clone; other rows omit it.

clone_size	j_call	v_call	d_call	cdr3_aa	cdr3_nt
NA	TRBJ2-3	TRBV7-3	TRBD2	CASSRTSGNTDTQYF	TGTGCCAGCAGTCGGACTAGCGGCAACACAGATACGCAGTATTTT
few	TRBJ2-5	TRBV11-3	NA	CASSPTGGETQYF	TGTGCCAGCAGTCCCACGGGGGGCGAGACCCAGTACTTC
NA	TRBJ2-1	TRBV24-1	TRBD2	CATRSAGGYEQFF	TGTGCCACCAGGAGTGCGGGAGGTTATGAGCAGTTCTTC
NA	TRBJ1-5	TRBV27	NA	CASSLFGGGQPQHF	TGTGCCAGCAGTTTATTTGGGGGAGGTCAGCCCCAGCATTTT
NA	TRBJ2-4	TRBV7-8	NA	CASSLFRTKNIQYF	TGTGCCAGCAGCTTATTCCGGACAAAAAACATTCAGTACTTC
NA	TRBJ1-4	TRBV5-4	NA	CASSLGDGRTNEKLFF	TGTGCCAGCAGCTTAGGGGATGGCAGGACTAATGAAAAACTGTTTTTT
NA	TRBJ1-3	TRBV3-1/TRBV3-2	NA	CASSPSGGRAGNTIYF	TGTGCCAGCAGCCCTTCGGGGGGGAGGGCTGGAAACACCATATATTTT
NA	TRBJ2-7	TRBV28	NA	CASRGGSLTRGQYF	TGTGCCAGCAGAGGGGGTTCTTTAACAAGAGGGCAGTACTTC
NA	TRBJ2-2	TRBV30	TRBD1	CAWSAGTGWGELFF	TGTGCCTGGAGTGCCGGGACAGGCTGGGGGGAGCTGTTTTTT
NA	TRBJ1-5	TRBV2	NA	CASSDQDQPQHF	TGTGCCAGCAGTGATCAGGATCAGCCCCAGCATTTT
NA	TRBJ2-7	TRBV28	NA	CASSSSERSTYSYEQYF	TGTGCCAGCAGTTCCAGTGAGAGGAGCACCTACTCCTACGAGCAGTACTTC
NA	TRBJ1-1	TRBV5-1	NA	CASSPAGGNTEAFF	TGCGCCAGCAGCCCCGCCGGGGGGAACACTGAAGCTTTCTTT
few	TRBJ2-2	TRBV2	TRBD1	CATGQGVTGELFF	TGTGCCACGGGACAGGGGGTCACCGGGGAGCTGTTTTTT
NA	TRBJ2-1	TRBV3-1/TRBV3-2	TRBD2	CASSLGTSGYNEQFF	TGTGCCAGCAGCCTTGGGACTAGCGGCTACAATGAGCAGTTCTTC
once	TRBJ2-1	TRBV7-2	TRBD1	CASSQRDRYNEQFF	TGTGCCAGCAGCCAAAGGGACAGGTACAATGAGCAGTTCTTC
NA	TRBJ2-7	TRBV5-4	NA	CASSLGALGGEQYF	TGTGCCAGCAGCTTGGGGGCGCTGGGGGGCGAGCAGTACTTC
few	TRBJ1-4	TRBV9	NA	CASSPGGRREKLFF	TGTGCCAGCAGCCCCGGGGGGCGACGTGAAAAACTGTTTTTT
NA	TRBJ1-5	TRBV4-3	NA	CASSQGSGTQPQHF	TGCGCCAGCAGCCAAGGATCAGGAACTCAGCCCCAGCATTTT
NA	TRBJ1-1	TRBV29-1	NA	CSVEMVGAGYNTEAFF	TGCAGCGTTGAAATGGTGGGAGCGGGATACAACACTGAAGCTTTCTTT
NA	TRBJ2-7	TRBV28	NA	CASSFSAYEQYF	TGTGCCAGCAGTTTCAGTGCCTACGAGCAGTACTTC
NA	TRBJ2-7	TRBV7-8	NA	CASSSARPPPSGEQYF	TGTGCCAGCAGCTCTGCGAGGCCACCTCCCTCGGGCGAGCAGTACTTC
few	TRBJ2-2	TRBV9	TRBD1	CASSPQTGIRTGELFF	TGTGCCAGCAGCCCTCAGACAGGGATTAGGACCGGGGAGCTGTTTTTT
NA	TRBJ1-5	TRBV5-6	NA	CASSRQGYSNQPQHF	TGTGCCAGCAGTCGCCAGGGATATAGCAATCAGCCCCAGCATTTT
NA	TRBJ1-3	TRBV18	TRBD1	CASSPGQGRLNTIYF	TGTGCCAGCTCACCGGGACAGGGAAGGTTGAACACCATATATTTT
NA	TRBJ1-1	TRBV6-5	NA	CATNLGGANTEAFF	TGTGCCACGAACCTGGGGGGGGCGAACACTGAAGCTTTCTTT
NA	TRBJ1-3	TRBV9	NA	CASSVGQSGNTIYF	TGTGCCAGCAGCGTAGGTCAGTCTGGAAACACCATATATTTT
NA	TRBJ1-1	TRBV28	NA	CASTVRGEAFF	TGTGCCAGCACCGTTAGGGGTGAAGCTTTCTTT
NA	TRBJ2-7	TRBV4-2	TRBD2	CASSLAPQLAYEQYF	TGTGCCAGCAGCCTCGCCCCCCAACTAGCGTACGAGCAGTACTTC
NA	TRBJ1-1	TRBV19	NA	CASSYRSRGTEAFF	TGTGCCAGTAGCTACAGGTCGCGTGGCACTGAAGCTTTCTTT
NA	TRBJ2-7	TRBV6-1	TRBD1	CASSEAAGQGVYEQYF	TGTGCCAGCAGTGAAGCCGCTGGACAGGGGGTTTACGAGCAGTACTTC
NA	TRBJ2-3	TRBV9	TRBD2	CASSQGLATSTDTQYF	TGTGCCAGCAGCCAGGGACTAGCGACTAGCACAGATACGCAGTATTTT
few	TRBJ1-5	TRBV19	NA	CASRQTGDQPQHF	TGTGCCAGTAGGCAGACGGGGGATCAGCCCCAGCATTTT
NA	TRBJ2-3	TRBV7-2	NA	CASSLGGADTQYF	TGTGCCAGCAGCTTGGGGGGAGCAGATACGCAGTATTTT
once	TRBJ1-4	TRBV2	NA	CASHGRGAREKLFF	TGTGCCAGCCACGGACGGGGAGCTCGAGAAAAACTGTTTTTT
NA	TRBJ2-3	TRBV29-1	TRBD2	CSVAGLAESTDTQYF	TGCAGCGTGGCGGGACTAGCGGAGAGCACAGATACGCAGTATTTT
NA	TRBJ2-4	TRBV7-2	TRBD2	CASSRRTSGRGQNIQYF	TGTGCCAGCAGCCGGCGGACTAGCGGGAGAGGTCAAAACATTCAGTACTTC
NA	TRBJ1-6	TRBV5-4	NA	CASSLGEREGSYNSPLHF	TGTGCCAGCAGCTTAGGAGAGCGGGAAGGATCCTATAATTCACCCCTCCACTTT
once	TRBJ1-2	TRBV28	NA	CASLSRAILPGYTF	TGTGCCAGCCTTTCGCGGGCGATACTCCCCGGCTACACCTTC
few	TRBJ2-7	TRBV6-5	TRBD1	CASQSPGDRYEQYF	TGTGCCAGCCAAAGTCCGGGGGACAGGTACGAGCAGTACTTC
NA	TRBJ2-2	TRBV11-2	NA	CASSSLRVKRNTGELFF	TGTGCCAGCAGCTCCTTGAGAGTGAAGAGGAACACCGGGGAGCTGTTTTTT
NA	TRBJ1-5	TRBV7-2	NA	CASSSRGGGNQPQHF	TGTGCCAGCAGCTCCCGGGGGGGTGGCAATCAGCCCCAGCATTTT
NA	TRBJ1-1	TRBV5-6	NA	CASSPGSLGTEAFF	TGTGCCAGCAGCCCAGGGTCGTTGGGCACTGAAGCTTTCTTT
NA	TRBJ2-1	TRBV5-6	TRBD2	CASSLVGTSSPPFF	TGTGCCAGCAGCTTGGTGGGGACTAGCTCCCCTCCGTTCTTC
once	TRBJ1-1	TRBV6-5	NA	CASSYSSEYEAFF	TGTGCCAGCAGTTACTCCTCAGAATATGAAGCTTTCTTT
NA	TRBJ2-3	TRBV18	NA	CASSPKKQATDTQYF	TGTGCCAGCTCACCAAAAAAGCAGGCCACAGATACGCAGTATTTT
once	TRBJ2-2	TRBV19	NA	CASRPQVIGELFF	TGTGCCAGTAGGCCCCAGGTTATCGGGGAGCTGTTTTTT
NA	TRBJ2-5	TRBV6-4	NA	CASRPIQETQYF	TGTGCCAGCAGGCCTATCCAAGAGACCCAGTACTTC
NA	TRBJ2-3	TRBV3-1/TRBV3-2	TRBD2	CASSLTSGSTDTQYF	TGTGCCAGCAGCCTCACTAGCGGGAGCACAGATACGCAGTATTTT
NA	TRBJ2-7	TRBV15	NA	CATSRDVRVYEQYF	TGTGCCACCAGCAGAGATGTCAGGGTCTACGAGCAGTACTTC
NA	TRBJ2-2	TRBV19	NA	CASSIQTGIGGELFF	TGTGCCAGTAGTATCCAAACAGGGATAGGCGGGGAGCTGTTTTTT
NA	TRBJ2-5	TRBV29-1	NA	CSVAVRQETQYF	TGCAGCGTTGCGGTCCGGCAAGAGACCCAGTACTTC
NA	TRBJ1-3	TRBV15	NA	CATSRDLSGNTIYF	TGTGCCACCAGCAGAGACTTGTCTGGAAACACCATATATTTT
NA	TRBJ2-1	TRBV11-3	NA	CASSLTSLNNEQFF	TGTGCCAGCAGCTTAACTAGTCTTAACAATGAGCAGTTCTTC
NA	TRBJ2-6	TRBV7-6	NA	CASSLGGSSGANVLTF	TGTGCCAGCAGCTTAGGAGGGAGCTCTGGGGCCAACGTCCTGACTTTC
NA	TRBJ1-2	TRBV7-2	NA	CASSPDMNYGYTF	TGTGCCAGCAGCCCGGACATGAACTATGGCTACACCTTC